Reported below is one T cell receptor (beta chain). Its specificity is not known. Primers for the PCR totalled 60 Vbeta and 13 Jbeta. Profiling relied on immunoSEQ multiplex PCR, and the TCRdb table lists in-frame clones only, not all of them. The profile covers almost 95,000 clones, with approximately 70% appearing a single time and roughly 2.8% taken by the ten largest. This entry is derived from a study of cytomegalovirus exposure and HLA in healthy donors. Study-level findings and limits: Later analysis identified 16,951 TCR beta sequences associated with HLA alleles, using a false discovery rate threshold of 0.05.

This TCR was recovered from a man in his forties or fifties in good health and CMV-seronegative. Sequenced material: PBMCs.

CDR3 DNA sequence: TGTGCCAGCAGCAAGGGGGTAGGGACTGAAGCTTTCTTT. It encodes CASSKGVGTEAFF. The chain couples TRBV7-8 to TRBJ1-1; TRBD1 is a possible D gene (6 bases). This CDR3 is built from 13 residues. Deletions cut 5 bases from V and 5 bases from J, with 12 bases between. Per germline, CDR1 SGHVS and CDR2 FQNEAQ.